This TCR beta chain was recovered during a study of T cells in localized non-small cell lung cancer. Per germline, CDR1 MDHEN and CDR2 SYDVKM. The CDR3 is made up of 14 amino acids. After removal of 6 bases from V and 12 bases from J, the junction contained 12 bases not matched to a gene. Sequenced by immunoSEQ multiplex PCR; TCRdb stores in-frame clones only, minus some. This table has 25,000 to 35,000 clones, about 86% appearing once. The chain uses TRBV28 and TRBJ1-4; 8 bases align to TRBD1. Sequencing was performed on peripheral blood mononuclear cells, taken before any cancer treatment. This clonotype originated in a man between 40 and 70 years old with stage III lung adenocarcinoma. Here the CDR3 DNA reads TGTGCCAGCAGGCCCCCGGGACAGGTGTGGGAACTGTTTTTT. Translation: CASRPPGQVWELFF.